Each of the 15 T cell receptor beta chains below was sequenced from the same sample in a study of cytomegalovirus exposure and HLA in healthy donors. Amplification used 60 Vbeta primers and 13 Jbeta primers. Profiled with immunoSEQ multiplex PCR; TCRdb holds only in-frame clones, not every one. The data show 150,000 to 200,000 clones, roughly 70% seen once. Sequenced input: PBMCs. These receptors came from a male donor in good health and CMV-seronegative.

The chain carries TRBV2 and TRBJ2-4, with D unresolved. The CDR3 loop spans 16 amino acids. Germline V gene sequence: CDR1 SNHLY, CDR2 FYNNEI. V was clipped by 1 base and J by 6 bases, with 16 bases between them. The CDR3 coding sequence is TGTGCCAGCAGTGAAGAGCTTCGGCCCAGGTCAAACATTCAGTACTTC. Translating gives CASSEELRPRSNIQYF.

The V and J genes are TRBV4-1 and TRBJ2-5; tentatively, D is TRBD2 (5 bases). Per the germline V gene, CDR1 is MGHRA and CDR2 is YSYEKL. The CDR3 has 13 residues. Trimming cost V 4 bases and J 5 bases, with 11 bases left between them. CDR3 bases: TGCGCCAGCAGCCGTCTGGAGGTGGAGACCCAGTACTTC. This translates into CASSRLEVETQYF.

The chain uses TRBV11-2 and TRBJ1-2, with 12 bases matching TRBD1. The V and J ends lost 5 bases and 14 bases, in that order; junction bases with no gene match: 12. CDR1 and CDR2 (germline): SGHAT, FQNNGV. This CDR3 has 14 amino acids. This CDR3 reads CASSVLGQGAPGTF. The CDR3 coding sequence is TGTGCCAGCAGCGTACTGGGACAGGGGGCGCCGGGAACCTTC.

The chain uses TRBV5-1 and TRBJ2-3; tentatively, D is TRBD2 (6 bases). The CDR3 is made up of 15 amino acids. Germline CDR1 SGHRS, CDR2 YFSETQ. V shed 4 bases and J shed 2 bases, with 14 bases lying between them. The CDR3, as DNA: TGCGCCAGCAGCCCGCGGCAGGGACTCACAGATACGCAGTATTTT. Protein: CASSPRQGLTDTQYF.

The chain links TRBV27 to TRBJ1-1, with D possibly TRBD1 on 6 matching bases. The CDR3 is made up of 13 amino acids. Germline V gene lookup returns CDR1 MNHEY and CDR2 SMNVEV (reference sequence). V lost 5 bases and J lost 5, with 12 bases in between. The CDR3 loop reads CASSPQGRTEAFF. Written as DNA, the CDR3 is TGTGCCAGCAGTCCCCAGGGGCGAACTGAAGCTTTCTTT.

CDR3 loop: CAISEVAKRSETQYF. DNA of the CDR3: TGTGCCATCAGTGAGGTCGCCAAGAGGTCAGAGACCCAGTACTTC. The genes are TRBV10-3 and TRBJ2-5; D unclear. V lost 2 bases to trimming and J lost 4 bases, with 14 bases between them. The CDR3 loop spans 15 amino acids. Germline CDR1 is ENHRY and CDR2 is SYGVKD.

For the CDR3, the DNA is TGTGCCAGTAGAACTATGGATTTGTCGGCTTTCTTT. This encodes CASRTMDLSAFF. The V and J genes are TRBV19 and TRBJ1-1; D unresolved. Germline assignment: CDR1 LNHDA and CDR2 SQIVND (reference sequence). V lost 6 bases, J lost 11 bases, and 16 bases lay in between. The CDR3 sequence is 12 residues long. Full variable domain (outside the CDR3, taken from reference TRBV19 and TRBJ1-1): DGGITQSPKYLFRKEGQNVTLSCEQNLNHDAMYWYRQDPGQGLRLIYYSQIVNDFQKGDIAEGYSVSREKKESFPLTVTSAQKNPTAFYLCASRTMDLSAFFGQGTRLTVV.

The chain has TRBV28 and TRBJ1-4, with unresolved D. CDR3 length: 13 amino acids. CDR1 and CDR2 from the germline V gene are MDHEN and SYDVKM. V lost 5 bases and J lost 4, with 8 bases in between. The CDR3 reads CASSMRSNEKLFF. DNA of the CDR3: TGTGCCAGCAGTATGCGGAGTAATGAAAAACTGTTTTTT.

V usage is TRBV11-2 and J usage is TRBJ2-2, with D tentatively TRBD2 (6 bases). The CDR3 length is 14 residues. V shed 5 bases and J shed 4 bases, with 11 bases lying between them. The germline gives CDR1 SGHAT, CDR2 FQNNGV. CDR3: CASSRRARTGELFF. DNA for the CDR3: TGTGCCAGCAGCCGGAGGGCCCGCACCGGGGAGCTGTTTTTT.

The chain recombines TRBV27 with TRBJ2-2; D may be TRBD2 (5 bases). V was clipped by 3 bases and J by 5 bases, with 7 bases between them. CDR3 length: 13 residues. Looked up from germline, CDR1 is MNHEY and CDR2 is SMNVEV (reference sequence). This CDR3 reads CASSFRGTGELFF. The CDR3 DNA follows: TGTGCCAGCAGTTTTCGAGGGACCGGGGAGCTGTTTTTT.

The V and J genes are TRBV30 and TRBJ1-3; D may be TRBD1 (5 bases). Germline lookup yields CDR1 GTSNPN and CDR2 SVGIG (reference sequence). The CDR3 is 12 residues long. The V end lost 5 bases, the J end lost 4 bases, and 9 bases lay between the germline ends. CDR3 in amino acids: CAWAWTGNTIYF. As DNA, the CDR3 is TGTGCCTGGGCCTGGACAGGAAACACCATATATTTT.

The genes are TRBV9 and TRBJ2-3; D call uncertain. From germline, CDR1 is SGDLS and CDR2 YYNGEE. Trimming took off 2 bases at V and 2 bases at J, with 6 bases between the two ends. The length of the CDR3 is 13 residues. CDR3 nucleotide sequence: TGTGCCAGCAGCGTCCTCCTCACAGATACGCAGTATTTT. Protein product: CASSVLLTDTQYF.

The chain couples TRBV7-8 to TRBJ1-2; D possibly corresponds to TRBD1 (6 bases). Germline V CDR1 and CDR2: SGHVS, FQNEAQ. The CDR3 has 17 residues. Trimming took 2 bases from V and 4 from J, leaving 20 bases between them. The CDR3 sequence is CASSLRSRQDFIYGYTF. The CDR3 region has the DNA TGTGCCAGCAGCTTAAGGAGTCGACAGGACTTTATCTATGGCTACACCTTC.

J is TRBJ1-2 and V is TRBV13; 8 nucleotides match TRBD1. Germline loops: CDR1 PRHDT, CDR2 FYEKMQ (reference sequence). The CDR3 has 14 residues. V was clipped by 2 bases and J by 4 bases; unmatched bases: 3. The CDR3 spells CASSLSGTGYGYTF. The CDR3 DNA reads TGTGCCAGCAGCTTATCGGGGACAGGCTATGGCTACACCTTC.

V is TRBV28 and J is TRBJ2-3, with 14 bases matching TRBD2. Germline CDR1 MDHEN, CDR2 SYDVKM. This CDR3 contains 18 residues. V shed 4 bases, J shed 4 bases, and the junction held 10 bases outside the gene matches. CDR3 bases: TGTGCCAGCAGTTATCCGGGACTAGCGGGAGTAGGTGCAGATACGCAGTATTTT. Encoded protein: CASSYPGLAGVGADTQYF.